This T cell receptor (beta chain) comes out of a study of cytomegalovirus exposure and HLA in healthy donors. Germline CDR1 and CDR2: SGHRS and YFSETQ. V lost 3 bases, J lost 4 bases, and 4 bases stayed unmatched. The CDR3 consists of 14 residues. Whole-study findings and limits: Several of the most significant clusters were apparently associated with common viral pathogens in a later analysis. In an earlier analysis, most TCR beta V segments were productive about 87% or about 30% of the time.

About this clone: Its matching antigen is unknown.

Primers for the PCR totalled 60 Vbeta and 13 Jbeta. Assay used: immunoSEQ multiplex PCR; TCRdb lists only in-frame clones, some missing. The sample shows some 79,000 clones, around three fifths of them seen only once. Input material: PBMCs. This sequence joins TRBV5-1 and TRBJ1-2, with 9 bases fitting TRBD1. The sequence derives from a woman aged 40 to 50 in good health and CMV-seropositive. The CDR3 DNA reads as TGCGCCAGCAGCTGGGGACAGGGTATCTATGGCTACACCTTC. Translating gives CASSWGQGIYGYTF. Full variable domain (missing parts from reference TRBV5-1 and TRBJ1-2): KAGVTQTPRYLIKTRGQQVTLSCSPISGHRSVSWYQQTPGQGLQFLFEYFSETQRNKGNFPGRFSGRQFSNSRSEMNVSTLELGDSALYLCASSWGQGIYGYTFGSGTRLTVV.